This TCR beta chain comes out of a study of blood T cells in healthy people across ages. The germline V gene encodes CDR1 MNHEY and CDR2 SVGAGI. V was pared by 11 bases and J by 9 bases, with 16 bases of the junction left unmatched. The CDR3 sequence is 15 residues long. Findings and caveats of the study: Diversity was higher, and naive CD4+ cells more numerous, in long-lived donors than in aged donors. With donor CMV status unknown, expanded clonotype changes were possibly confounded.

PCR was performed a second time for about 7 to 12 cycles using a sample-barcoded 5' primer and a J-beta primer mix. TCRdb processed the 5' RACE reads anew with MiXCR; each CDR3 protein has one entry. Found here are roughly 720,000 distinct CDR3 sequences, approximately 55% of them singletons; the top ten hold 41%. They isolated at least 7 million PBMCs from each sample. Comments on this clonotype: The antigen is unknown.

The chain employs TRBV6-5 and TRBJ2-1, with 10 bases that match TRBD2. The sequencing input was blood. This TCR derives from an elderly man in good health. CDR3 bases: TGTGCCTCCTCTAGGGCAGCGGGAGGGGCCCGTGAGCAGTTCTTC. It specifies CASSRAAGGAREQFF.